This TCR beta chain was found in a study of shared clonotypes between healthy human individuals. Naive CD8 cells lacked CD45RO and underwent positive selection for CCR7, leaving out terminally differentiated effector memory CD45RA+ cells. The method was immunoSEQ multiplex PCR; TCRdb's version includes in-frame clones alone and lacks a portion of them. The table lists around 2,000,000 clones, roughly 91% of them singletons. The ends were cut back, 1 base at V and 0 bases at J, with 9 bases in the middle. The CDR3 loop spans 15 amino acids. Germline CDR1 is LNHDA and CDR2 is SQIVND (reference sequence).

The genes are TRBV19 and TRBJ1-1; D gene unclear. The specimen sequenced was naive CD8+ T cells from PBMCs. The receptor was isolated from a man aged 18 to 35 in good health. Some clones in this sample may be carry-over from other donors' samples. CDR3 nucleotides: TGTGCCAGTAGTATAGGAGGCAGACTGAACACTGAAGCTTTCTTT. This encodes CASSIGGRLNTEAFF.